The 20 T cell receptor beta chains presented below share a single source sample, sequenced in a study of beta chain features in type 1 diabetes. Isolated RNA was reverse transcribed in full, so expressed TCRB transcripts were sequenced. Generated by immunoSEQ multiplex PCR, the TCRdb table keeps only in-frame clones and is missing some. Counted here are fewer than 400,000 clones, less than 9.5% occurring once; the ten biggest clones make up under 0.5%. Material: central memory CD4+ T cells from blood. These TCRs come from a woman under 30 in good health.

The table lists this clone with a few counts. The DNA of the CDR3 is TGTGCCAGCTCACCGGGACAGGGGTTCAATGAGCAGTTCTTC. Amino acids: CASSPGQGFNEQFF. The gene calls are TRBV18 and TRBJ2-1; the match to TRBD1 covers 10 bases. Looked up from germline, CDR1 is KGHSH and CDR2 is LQKENI. The CDR3 covers 14 residues. The J segment lost 6 bases and the V segment lost 3 bases, leaving 2 bases of the junction unmatched.

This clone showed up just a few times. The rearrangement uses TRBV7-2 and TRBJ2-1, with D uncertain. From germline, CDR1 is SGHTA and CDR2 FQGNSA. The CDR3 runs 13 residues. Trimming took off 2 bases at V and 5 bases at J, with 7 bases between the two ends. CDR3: CASSLSRNNEQFF. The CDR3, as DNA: TGTGCCAGCAGCTTATCACGGAACAATGAGCAGTTCTTC.

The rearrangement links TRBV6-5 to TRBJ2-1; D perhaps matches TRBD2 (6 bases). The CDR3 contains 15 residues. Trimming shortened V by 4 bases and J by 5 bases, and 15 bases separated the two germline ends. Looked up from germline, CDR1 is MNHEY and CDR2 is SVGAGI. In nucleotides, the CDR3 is TGTGCCAGCAGTTCCGTTGGTAGCGGCGACAATGAGCAGTTCTTC. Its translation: CASSSVGSGDNEQFF.

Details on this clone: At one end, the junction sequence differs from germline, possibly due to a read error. The chain's CDR3 is CASSWTGTGFVF. DNA for the CDR3: TGTGCCAGCAGTTGGACCGGGACAGGGTTTGTCTTT. The chain carries TRBV6-1 and TRBJ1-1; 9 bases agree with TRBD1. CDR3 length equals 12 residues. Germline values: CDR1 MNHNS, CDR2 SASEGT.

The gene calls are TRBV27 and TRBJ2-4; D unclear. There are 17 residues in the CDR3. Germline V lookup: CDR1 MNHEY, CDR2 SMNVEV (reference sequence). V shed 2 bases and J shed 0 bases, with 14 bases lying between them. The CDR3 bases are TGTGCCAGCAGTTTAGATCTCCCCGCTCTAGCCAAAAACATTCAGTACTTC. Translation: CASSLDLPALAKNIQYF.

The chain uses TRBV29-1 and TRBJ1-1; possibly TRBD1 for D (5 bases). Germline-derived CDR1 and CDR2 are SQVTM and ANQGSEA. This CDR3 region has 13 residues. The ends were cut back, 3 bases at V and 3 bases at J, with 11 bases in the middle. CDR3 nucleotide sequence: TGCAGCGTTGACGAGGCGGGGGACACTGAAGCTTTCTTT. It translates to CSVDEAGDTEAFF.

The CDR3 DNA follows: TGTGCCAGCAGCTTACACCTAACCGGGGAGCTGTTTTTT. Amino acid sequence: CASSLHLTGELFF. The rearrangement links TRBV13 to TRBJ2-2, with D unclear. The CDR3 is 13 amino acids. Germline V lookup: CDR1 PRHDT, CDR2 FYEKMQ (reference sequence). V lost 2 bases to trimming and J lost 5 bases, with 6 bases between them.

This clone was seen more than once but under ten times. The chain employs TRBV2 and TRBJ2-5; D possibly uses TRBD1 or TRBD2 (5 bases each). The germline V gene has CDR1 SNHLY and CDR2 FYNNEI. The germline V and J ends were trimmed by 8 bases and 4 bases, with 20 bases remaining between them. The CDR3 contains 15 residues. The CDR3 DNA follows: TGTGCCAGCGTCAAGGGGAGTTCTGAGCCAGAGACCCAGTACTTC. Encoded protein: CASVKGSSEPETQYF. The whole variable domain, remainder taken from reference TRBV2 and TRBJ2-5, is EPEVTQTPSHQVTQMGQEVILRCVPISNHLYFYWYRQILGQKVEFLVSFYNNEISEKSEIFDDQFSVERPDGSNFTLKIRSTKLEDSAMYFCASVKGSSEPETQYFGPGTRLLVL.

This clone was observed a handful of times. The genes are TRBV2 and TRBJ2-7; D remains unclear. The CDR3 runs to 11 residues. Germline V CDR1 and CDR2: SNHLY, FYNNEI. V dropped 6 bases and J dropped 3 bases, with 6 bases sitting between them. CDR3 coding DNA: TGTGCCAGCAGAGGAAACTACGAGCAGTACTTC. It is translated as CASRGNYEQYF.

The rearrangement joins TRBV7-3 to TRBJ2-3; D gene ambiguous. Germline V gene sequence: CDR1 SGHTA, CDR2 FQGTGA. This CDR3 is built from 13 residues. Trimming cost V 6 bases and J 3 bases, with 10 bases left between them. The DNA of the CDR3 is TGTGCCAGCAGTTTCATGGGAACAGATACGCAGTATTTT. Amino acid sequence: CASSFMGTDTQYF.

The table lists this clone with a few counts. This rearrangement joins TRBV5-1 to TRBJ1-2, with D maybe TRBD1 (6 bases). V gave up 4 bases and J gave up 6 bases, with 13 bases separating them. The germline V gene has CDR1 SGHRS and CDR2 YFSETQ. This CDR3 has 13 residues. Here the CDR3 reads CASSPRTAHGYTF. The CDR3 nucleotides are TGCGCCAGCAGCCCAAGGACAGCTCATGGCTACACCTTC.

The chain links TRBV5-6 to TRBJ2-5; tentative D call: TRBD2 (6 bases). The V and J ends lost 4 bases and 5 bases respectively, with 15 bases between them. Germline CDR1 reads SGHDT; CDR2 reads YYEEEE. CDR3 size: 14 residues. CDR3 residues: CASSTPRGFETQYF. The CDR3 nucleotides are TGTGCCAGCAGCACTCCGCGGGGTTTTGAGACCCAGTACTTC.

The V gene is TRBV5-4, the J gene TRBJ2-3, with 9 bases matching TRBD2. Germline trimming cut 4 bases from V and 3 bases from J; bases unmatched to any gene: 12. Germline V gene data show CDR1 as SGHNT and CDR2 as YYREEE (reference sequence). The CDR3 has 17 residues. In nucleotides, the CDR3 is TGTGCCAGCAGCCCTCAACGTGGCGGGGGGGTAACAGATACGCAGTATTTT. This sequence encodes CASSPQRGGGVTDTQYF.

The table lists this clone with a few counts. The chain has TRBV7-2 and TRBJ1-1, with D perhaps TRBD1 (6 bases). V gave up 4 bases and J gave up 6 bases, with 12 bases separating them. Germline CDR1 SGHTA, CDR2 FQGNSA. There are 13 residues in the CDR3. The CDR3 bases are TGTGCCAGCAGCTATACCACAGGGTCTGAAGCTTTCTTT. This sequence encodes CASSYTTGSEAFF.

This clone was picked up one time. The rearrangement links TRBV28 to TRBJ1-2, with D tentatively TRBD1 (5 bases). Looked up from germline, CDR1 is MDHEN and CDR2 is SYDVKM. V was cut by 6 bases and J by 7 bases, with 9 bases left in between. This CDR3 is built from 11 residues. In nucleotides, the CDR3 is TGTGCCAGCAGGGGGGACTCTGGCTACACCTTC. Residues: CASRGDSGYTF.

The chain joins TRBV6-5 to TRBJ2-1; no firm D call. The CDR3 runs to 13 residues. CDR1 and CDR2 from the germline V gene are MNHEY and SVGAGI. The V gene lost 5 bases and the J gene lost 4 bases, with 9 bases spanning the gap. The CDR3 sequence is CASSRALYNEQFF. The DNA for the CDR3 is TGTGCCAGCAGTCGGGCTTTATACAATGAGCAGTTCTTC.

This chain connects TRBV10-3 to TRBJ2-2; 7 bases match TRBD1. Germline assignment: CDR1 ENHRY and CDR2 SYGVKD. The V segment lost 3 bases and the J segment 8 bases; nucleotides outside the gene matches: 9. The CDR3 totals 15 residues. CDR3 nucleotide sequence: TGTGCCATCAGTGAAACAGAACAGGGGTCAGGGGAGCTGTTTTTT. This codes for CAISETEQGSGELFF.

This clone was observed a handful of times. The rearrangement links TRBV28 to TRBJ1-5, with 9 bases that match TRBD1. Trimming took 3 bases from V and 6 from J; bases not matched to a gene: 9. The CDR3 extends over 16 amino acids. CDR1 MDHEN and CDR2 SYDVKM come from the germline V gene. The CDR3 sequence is CASSFERGTGTQPQHF. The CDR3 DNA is TGTGCCAGCAGTTTTGAACGCGGGACAGGGACTCAGCCCCAGCATTTT.

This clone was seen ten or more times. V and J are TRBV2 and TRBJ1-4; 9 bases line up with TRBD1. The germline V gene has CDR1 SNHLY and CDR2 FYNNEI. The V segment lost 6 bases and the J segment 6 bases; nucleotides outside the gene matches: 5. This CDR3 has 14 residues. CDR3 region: CASSYRGLDEKLFF. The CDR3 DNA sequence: TGTGCCAGCAGCTACAGGGGGCTTGATGAAAAACTGTTTTTT.

This CDR3 is CASSLRIRKAFF. In nucleotides, the CDR3 is TGTGCCAGCAGCTTGCGAATCCGGAAAGCTTTCTTT. V and J are TRBV5-6 and TRBJ1-1, with unresolved D. Trimming cost V 1 base and J 9 bases, with 10 bases left between them. CDR3 size: 12 residues. Germline V lookup: CDR1 SGHDT, CDR2 YYEEEE.